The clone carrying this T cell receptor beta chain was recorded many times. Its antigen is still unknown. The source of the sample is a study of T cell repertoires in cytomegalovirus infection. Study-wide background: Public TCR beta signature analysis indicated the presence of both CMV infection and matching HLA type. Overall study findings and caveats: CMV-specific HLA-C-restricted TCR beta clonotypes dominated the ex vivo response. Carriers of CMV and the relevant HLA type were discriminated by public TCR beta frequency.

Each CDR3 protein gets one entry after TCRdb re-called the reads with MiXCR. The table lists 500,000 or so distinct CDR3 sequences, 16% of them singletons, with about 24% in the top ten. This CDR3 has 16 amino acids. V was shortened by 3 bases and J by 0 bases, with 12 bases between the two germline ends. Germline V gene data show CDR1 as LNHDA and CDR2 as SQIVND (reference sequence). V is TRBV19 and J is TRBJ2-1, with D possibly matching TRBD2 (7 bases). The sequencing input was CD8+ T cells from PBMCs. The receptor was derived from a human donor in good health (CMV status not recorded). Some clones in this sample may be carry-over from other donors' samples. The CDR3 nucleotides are TGTGCCAGTAGTATTACGGGGGGCAGCTCCTACAATGAGCAGTTCTTC. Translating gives CASSITGGSSYNEQFF. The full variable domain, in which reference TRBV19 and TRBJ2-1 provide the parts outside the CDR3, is DGGITQSPKYLFRKEGQNVTLSCEQNLNHDAMYWYRQDPGQGLRLIYYSQIVNDFQKGDIAEGYSVSREKKESFPLTVTSAQKNPTAFYLCASSITGGSSYNEQFFGPGTRLTVL.